The 30 T cell receptor beta chains in this list originate from one sample, sequenced in a study of T cell responses to AZD1222 COVID-19 vaccine. Only in-frame clones appear in the TCRdb table, and some are missing; sequencing was by immunoSEQ multiplex PCR. The table records around 150,000 clones, roughly 90% of them present only once. This specimen consisted of peripheral blood, obtained 28 days after the second AZD1222 dose. These TCRs come from an adult who received the AZD1222 COVID-19 vaccine.

The chain has TRBV13 and TRBJ2-1; D remains ambiguous. Germline V gives CDR1 PRHDT, CDR2 FYEKMQ (reference sequence). Deletions cut 5 bases from V and 2 bases from J, with 19 bases between. The CDR3 totals 17 residues. CDR3 region: CASSRIKIAATYNEQFF. The CDR3 DNA follows: TGTGCCAGCAGCCGAATTAAGATTGCGGCTACCTACAATGAGCAGTTCTTC.

The V and J genes are TRBV10-3 and TRBJ1-1; possible D gene TRBD1, 6 bases. Trimming took off 5 bases at V and 1 base at J, with 11 bases between the two ends. This CDR3 spans 14 amino acids. The germline V gene encodes CDR1 ENHRY and CDR2 SYGVKD. CDR3 sequence (DNA): TGTGCCATCAGTCTGGACAGAACGAACACTGAAGCTTTCTTT. Translating gives CAISLDRTNTEAFF.

V and J are TRBV6-4 and TRBJ2-3, with D unresolved. V shed 5 bases and J shed 1 base, with 4 bases lying between them. The CDR3 spans 12 residues. Germline values: CDR1 MRHNA, CDR2 SNTAGT. CDR3 sequence reads: CASSIGTDTQYF. The CDR3 DNA reads as TGTGCCAGCAGTATTGGCACAGATACGCAGTATTTT.

The V and J genes are TRBV29-1 and TRBJ1-2, with 10 nucleotides matching TRBD1. Trimming took 6 bases from V and 8 from J; bases not matched to a gene: 6. Germline-derived CDR1 and CDR2 are SQVTM and ANQGSEA. This CDR3 spans 12 amino acids. The CDR3 is CSVTRTGGGYTF. The CDR3 DNA is TGCAGCGTGACCCGGACAGGGGGGGGCTACACCTTC.

The CDR3 nucleotides read TGTGCCAGCAGCCAAGATACGACTAGCGGGAGGGCCTTTGGCACCGGGGAGCTGTTTTTT. It encodes CASSQDTTSGRAFGTGELFF. J is TRBJ2-2 and V is TRBV3-1 (or the pseudogene TRBV3-2), with 14 bases fitting TRBD2. CDR1 is LGHDT, CDR2 YNNKEL, per germline (reference sequence). J lost 4 bases, V lost 0 bases, and 10 bases had no gene match. The CDR3 is 20 residues long.

The V and J genes are TRBV27 and TRBJ2-3; no reliable D call. V gave up 2 bases and J gave up 7 bases, with 13 bases separating them. The CDR3 is 14 residues long. The germline V gene encodes CDR1 MNHEY and CDR2 SMNVEV (reference sequence). In DNA, the CDR3 is TGTGCCAGCAGTTTACGGTCTCCGTTAAATACGCAGTATTTT. Translating gives CASSLRSPLNTQYF.

The V and J genes are TRBV7-9 and TRBJ2-2, with no clear D. Per germline, CDR1 SEHNR and CDR2 FQNEAQ (reference sequence). V lost 3 bases to trimming and J lost 7 bases, with 6 bases between them. There are 12 residues in the CDR3. The chain's CDR3 is CASSFPGGELFF. CDR3 DNA: TGTGCCAGCAGCTTTCCCGGCGGGGAGCTGTTTTTT.

This clone has just a few counts. The chain uses TRBV25-1 and TRBJ2-7; D gene ambiguous. V lost 4 bases, J lost 1 base, and 8 bases lay in between. Germline V lookup: CDR1 MGHDK, CDR2 SYGVNS. The CDR3 runs to 13 residues. CDR3 nucleotide sequence: TGTGCCAGCAGTGGAATCTCTTCCTACGAGCAGTACTTC. Amino acid sequence: CASSGISSYEQYF.

This clone was seen only once. This sequence joins TRBV19 and TRBJ1-2; no clear D. The CDR3 sequence is 18 residues long. Germline loops: CDR1 LNHDA, CDR2 SQIVND (reference sequence). The V end lost 5 bases, the J end lost 8 bases, and 30 bases lay between the germline ends. The CDR3 bases are TGTGCCAGTAGTGAAATCCTTCGAACAAGGGCCCTAAGAGCCGGCTACACCTTC. Its protein product is CASSEILRTRALRAGYTF.

The gene calls are TRBV5-1 and TRBJ2-7, with TRBD1 matching over 8 bases. The V gene end was trimmed by 5 bases and the J gene end by 4 bases; junction bases not matched to a gene: 8. Germline V lookup: CDR1 SGHRS, CDR2 YFSETQ. CDR3 size: 14 residues. The CDR3 coding sequence is TGCGCCAGCAGTGGTTTCCAGGGGGCTTACGAGCAGTACTTC. Its protein is CASSGFQGAYEQYF.

The V call is TRBV5-4, the J call TRBJ2-1, with TRBD2 matching over 13 bases. V dropped 0 bases and J dropped 3; count of bases not matched to a gene: 0. This CDR3 spans 16 amino acids. CDR1 is SGHNT and CDR2 is YYREEE in the germline V gene (reference sequence). The CDR3 protein is CASSLGTSGSYNEQFF. DNA of the CDR3: TGTGCCAGCAGCTTGGGGACTAGCGGGAGCTACAATGAGCAGTTCTTC.

V usage is TRBV3-1 (or the pseudogene TRBV3-2) and J usage is TRBJ1-2, with 7 bases identical to TRBD1. This CDR3 spans 15 amino acids. Germline V gene data show CDR1 as LGHDT and CDR2 as YNNKEL (reference sequence). The junction had 8 bases not matched to a gene; V was cut back by 3 bases and J by 4 bases. This CDR3 is CASSQIRTGPYGYTF. CDR3 DNA sequence: TGTGCCAGCAGCCAGATCCGGACAGGACCCTATGGCTACACCTTC.

The CDR3 loop is CASSLEETGYTF. CDR3 sequence (DNA): TGCGCCAGCAGCTTGGAAGAGACCGGCTACACCTTC. J is TRBJ1-2 and V is TRBV5-1; D not resolved. The germline V and J ends were trimmed by 0 bases and 8 bases, with 8 bases remaining between them. Germline CDR1 and CDR2: SGHRS and YFSETQ. There are 12 residues in the CDR3.

V is TRBV6-5 and J is TRBJ1-2; 7 nucleotides agree with TRBD1. This CDR3 has 15 residues. Germline V gene sequence: CDR1 MNHEY, CDR2 SVGAGI. Unmatched junction bases numbered 6, after V lost 0 bases and J lost 5 bases. The CDR3 DNA follows: TGTGCCAGCAGTTACTCGGAGGGGGCGCGGTATGGCTACACCTTC. Translated: CASSYSEGARYGYTF.

This sequence joins TRBV7-8 and TRBJ2-1; possibly TRBD1 for D (5 bases). This CDR3 is built from 16 residues. The V gene's germline CDR1 is SGHVS and CDR2 FQNEAQ. V lost 4 bases and J 0 bases, leaving 13 bases between the germline ends. CDR3 region: CASSSNRFYSYNEQFF. The CDR3, as DNA: TGTGCCAGCAGCTCAAACAGGTTCTACTCCTACAATGAGCAGTTCTTC.

The table lists this clone with a count of one. The rearrangement joins TRBV21-1 to TRBJ2-3; TRBD2 is taken as the D call from the table, unchecked against the DNA. TRBV21-1 is flagged as a pseudogene. This CDR3 contains 16 residues. CDR3 DNA: TGTGCCAGCAGCCTCATACTAGCGGGAGTAAGGAGTACGCAGTATTTT. It translates to CASSLILAGVRSTQYF.

The chain uses TRBV15 and TRBJ1-1, with D perhaps matching TRBD1 (5 bases). V was clipped by 5 bases and J by 1 base, with 8 bases between them. This CDR3 region has 13 residues. In germline, CDR1 is LNHNV, CDR2 YYDKDF (reference sequence). CDR3 in DNA: TGTGCCACCAGCTGGGGGAGGAACACTGAAGCTTTCTTT. Protein product: CATSWGRNTEAFF. The full variable domain, its missing parts supplied by reference TRBV15 and TRBJ1-1, is DAMVIQNPRYQVTQFGKPVTLSCSQTLNHNVMYWYQQKSSQAPKLLFHYYDKDFNNEADTPDNFQSRRPNTSFCFLDIRSPGLGDTAMYLCATSWGRNTEAFFGQGTRLTVV.

By share, this clone counts as medium-sized. This sequence joins TRBV15 and TRBJ2-7; 7 nucleotides line up with TRBD1. The V gene's germline CDR1 is LNHNV and CDR2 YYDKDF (reference sequence). The junction had 7 bases not matched to a gene; V was cut back by 5 bases and J by 0 bases. The CDR3 has 15 amino acids. This CDR3 reads CATSAAGDSSYEQYF. CDR3 DNA sequence: TGTGCCACCAGCGCCGCCGGGGACAGCTCCTACGAGCAGTACTTC.

The J gene is TRBJ1-1, the V gene TRBV5-1; D ambiguous. Trimming removed 0 bases from V and 4 bases from J, with 13 bases in between. Germline V gene lookup returns CDR1 SGHRS and CDR2 YFSETQ. CDR3 length equals 15 residues. Here the CDR3 reads CASSLGTRRFTEAFF. CDR3 nucleotide sequence: TGCGCCAGCAGCTTGGGGACCCGAAGGTTCACTGAAGCTTTCTTT. Together with reference TRBV5-1 and TRBJ1-1, the CDR3 gives the full variable domain: KAGVTQTPRYLIKTRGQQVTLSCSPISGHRSVSWYQQTPGQGLQFLFEYFSETQRNKGNFPGRFSGRQFSNSRSEMNVSTLELGDSALYLCASSLGTRRFTEAFFGQGTRLTVV.

This chain links TRBV30 with TRBJ1-1; D remains unclear. Germline-derived CDR1 and CDR2 are GTSNPN and SVGIG (reference sequence). There are 12 residues in the CDR3. V was pared by 2 bases and J by 7 bases, with 11 bases between. CDR3 bases: TGTGCCTGGAGTCAAGGGAGGATTGAAGCTTTCTTT. Protein: CAWSQGRIEAFF.

The CDR3 sequence: CATSDSAGSSYNEQFF. CDR3 bases: TGTGCCACCAGTGATTCGGCAGGTAGCTCCTACAATGAGCAGTTCTTC. V gene TRBV24-1 combines with J gene TRBJ2-1; D unresolved. CDR1 KGHDR and CDR2 SFDVKD come from the germline V gene. CDR3 length: 16 amino acids. The V gene lost 2 bases and the J gene lost 0 bases, with 10 bases spanning the gap.

The genes are TRBV5-1 and TRBJ2-7; TRBD1 is a possible D gene (6 bases). Germline V CDR1 and CDR2: SGHRS, YFSETQ. The CDR3 runs 15 residues. Trimming left V 0 bases short and J 3 bases short, with 13 bases between. CDR3 DNA sequence: TGCGCCAGCAGCTTGGAACCCACAGGGAGCTACGAGCAGTACTTC. Translation: CASSLEPTGSYEQYF.

The rearrangement uses TRBV11-1 and TRBJ2-1, with D perhaps matching TRBD1 or TRBD2 (5 bases each). V lost 5 bases, J lost 2 bases, and 13 bases lay in between. The germline V gene encodes CDR1 SGHAT and CDR2 FQDESV (reference sequence). The CDR3 has 15 residues. The CDR3 DNA follows: TGTGCCAGCAGCCCCCCCGGGACCACCTACAATGAGCAGTTCTTC. Its translation is CASSPPGTTYNEQFF. Filled out from reference TRBV11-1 and TRBJ2-1, the complete variable domain reads EAEVAQSPRYKITEKSQAVAFWCDPISGHATLYWYRQILGQGPELLVQFQDESVVDDSQLPKDRFSAERLKGVDSTLKIQPAELGDSAMYLCASSPPGTTYNEQFFGPGTRLTVL.

The gene calls are TRBV5-1 and TRBJ2-1, with 11 nucleotides matching TRBD2. Trimming cost V 4 bases and J 4 bases; bases outside gene matches: 10. CDR1 and CDR2 from the germline V gene are SGHRS and YFSETQ. The CDR3 contains 17 residues. In nucleotides, the CDR3 is TGCGCCAGCAGCCAGCTCTCCGGGACTAGCGGTTACAATGAGCAGTTCTTC. As protein: CASSQLSGTSGYNEQFF. The full variable domain, completed using reference TRBV5-1 and TRBJ2-1, is KAGVTQTPRYLIKTRGQQVTLSCSPISGHRSVSWYQQTPGQGLQFLFEYFSETQRNKGNFPGRFSGRQFSNSRSEMNVSTLELGDSALYLCASSQLSGTSGYNEQFFGPGTRLTVL.

The chain recombines TRBV30 with TRBJ1-1; 7 bases line up with TRBD1. The CDR3 is 12 amino acids. The J segment lost 5 bases and the V segment lost 5 bases, leaving 5 bases of the junction unmatched. Germline V gene lookup returns CDR1 GTSNPN and CDR2 SVGIG (reference sequence). The CDR3 loop reads CAWDQGGTEAFF. CDR3 DNA: TGTGCCTGGGACCAGGGGGGGACTGAAGCTTTCTTT.

V and J are TRBV30 and TRBJ2-7, with D possibly called TRBD1 or TRBD2 (5 bases each). The CDR3 runs 14 residues. Germline assignment: CDR1 GTSNPN and CDR2 SVGIG (reference sequence). V was shortened by 3 bases and J by 5 bases, with 17 bases between the two germline ends. The CDR3 nucleotides are TGTGCCTGGAGGGGGGACCGTGGACCGGACGAGCAGTACTTC. Protein sequence: CAWRGDRGPDEQYF.

The chain employs TRBV2 and TRBJ2-5; 9 bases are a match to TRBD2. CDR3 length: 14 residues. The V gene end was trimmed by 7 bases and the J gene end by 5 bases; junction bases not matched to a gene: 8. CDR1 and CDR2 from the germline V gene are SNHLY and FYNNEI. CDR3 sequence (DNA): TGTGCCAGCAATATTCGGCGGGAGGGGGAGACCCAGTACTTC. This gives the protein CASNIRREGETQYF.

V usage is TRBV30 and J usage is TRBJ1-2, with D possibly TRBD1 on 5 matching bases. This CDR3 spans 13 amino acids. Germline CDR1 and CDR2: GTSNPN and SVGIG (reference sequence). V shed 4 bases and J shed 4 bases, with 13 bases lying between them. CDR3 protein: CAWIFPGPYGYTF. CDR3 nucleotides: TGTGCCTGGATCTTCCCGGGACCCTATGGCTACACCTTC.

The genes are TRBV19 and TRBJ1-5; D gene unclear. The V end lost 3 bases, the J end lost 2 bases, and 11 bases lay between the germline ends. The germline CDR1 and CDR2 sequences are LNHDA and SQIVND (reference sequence). The CDR3 totals 15 residues. This chain's CDR3 is CASSIMGLGNQPQHF. CDR3 in DNA: TGTGCCAGTAGTATTATGGGTTTGGGCAATCAGCCCCAGCATTTT.

This rearrangement joins TRBV20-1 to TRBJ1-5; no definite D call. The CDR3 loop spans 15 amino acids. Trimming pared 3 bases from V and 2 bases from J, leaving 14 bases between. Germline V gene data show CDR1 as DFQATT and CDR2 as SNEGSKA (reference sequence). The CDR3 reads CSASDLSGGNQPQHF. Here the CDR3 DNA reads TGCAGTGCTAGTGATCTCTCTGGGGGCAATCAGCCCCAGCATTTT.